This T cell receptor (beta chain) was found in a study of blood T cell repertoires in COVID-19. V was clipped by 0 bases and J by 1 base, with 15 bases between them. The CDR3 runs to 17 residues. The V gene's germline CDR1 is MNHEY and CDR2 SMNVEV (reference sequence). Data came from immunoSEQ multiplex PCR; TCRdb stores just in-frame clones and leaves some out. The repertoire holds 140,000 to 150,000 clones, with over 70% as singletons. Sequences were obtained from peripheral blood. The V call is TRBV27, the J call TRBJ1-1; D is ambiguous. This receptor was taken from a man between 60 and 75 years old with active or convalescent COVID-19. In DNA form, the CDR3 reads TGTGCCAGCAGTTTATCCCGCCTCGGGTTGGGGAACACTGAAGCTTTCTTT. Protein: CASSLSRLGLGNTEAFF.